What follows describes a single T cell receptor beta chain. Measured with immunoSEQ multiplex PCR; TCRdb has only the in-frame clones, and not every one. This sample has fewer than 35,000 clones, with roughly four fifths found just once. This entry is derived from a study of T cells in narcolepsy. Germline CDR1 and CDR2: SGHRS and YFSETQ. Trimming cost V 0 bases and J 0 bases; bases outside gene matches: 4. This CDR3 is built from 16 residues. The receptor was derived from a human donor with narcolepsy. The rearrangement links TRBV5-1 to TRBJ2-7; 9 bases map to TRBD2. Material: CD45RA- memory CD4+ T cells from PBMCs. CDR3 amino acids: CASSLGGGATSYEQYF. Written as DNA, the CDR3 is TGCGCCAGCAGCTTGGGCGGGGGGGCGACCTCCTACGAGCAGTACTTC.